This T cell receptor beta chain emerged from a study of OX40 agonist ivuxolimab in advanced cancers. Study-wide findings and caveats: There were, on average, more expanded clones in CD8+ T cells than in CD4+.

Produced via immunoSEQ multiplex PCR; TCRdb's table is partial and in-frame only. The sample consists of about 83,000 clones, over 75% of them appearing once. Trimming took 1 base from V and 0 from J, leaving 7 bases between them. In germline, CDR1 is SGHVS, CDR2 FNYEAQ. CDR3 length: 15 residues. Comment on this clone: No antigen is known for it.

Baseline was the first blood sampling point, followed by cycle 4 day 1 and cycle 7 day 1. The specimen was CD4+ or CD8+ T cells sorted from blood, collected in a trial of the OX40 agonist ivuxolimab. The rearrangement joins TRBV7-6 to TRBJ1-5; D is unclear. The clonotype comes from an adult with an advanced solid tumor such as melanoma, head and neck, liver or kidney cancer. This CDR3 reads CASSLGLHSNQPQHF. The CDR3 coding sequence is TGTGCCAGCAGCTTAGGGCTCCATAGCAATCAGCCCCAGCATTTT.